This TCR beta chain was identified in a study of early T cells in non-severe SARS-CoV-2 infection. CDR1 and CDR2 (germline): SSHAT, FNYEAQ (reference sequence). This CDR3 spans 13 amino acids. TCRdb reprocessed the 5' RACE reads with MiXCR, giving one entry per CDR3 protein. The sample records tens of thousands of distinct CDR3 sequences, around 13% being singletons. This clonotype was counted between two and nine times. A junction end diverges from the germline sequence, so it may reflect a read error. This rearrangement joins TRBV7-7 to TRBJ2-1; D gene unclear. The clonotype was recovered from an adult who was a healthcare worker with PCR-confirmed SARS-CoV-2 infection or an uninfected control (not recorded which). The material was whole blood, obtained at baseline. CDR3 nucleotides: TGTGCTAGCAGCTTCCCAGGATCGGGTGAGCAGTTCTTC. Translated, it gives CASSFPGSGEQFF.